This T cell receptor (beta chain) derives from a study of cytomegalovirus exposure and HLA in healthy donors (dated by TCRdb to the late 2010s). The study in broad terms: According to a later analysis, one platform produced both the roughly 130 validation repertoires and the 720 or so repertoires of the first cohort. The study aimed to test whether cataloging public T cell receptors could reveal signatures of past pathogen exposure. The study combined high-throughput TCR immunosequencing, statistical association of individual TCRs with disease status, and machine learning to predict cytomegalovirus infection status. A separate validation cohort of roughly 130 different subjects was used in addition to the 666-subject first cohort. What the work shows at the level of the full study, not this receptor alone: A later analysis found that TCRs clustered in the first cohort also tended to co-occur in the 110 or so validation repertoires, with about 94% of cluster scores above 0. The study listed 164 TCR beta chains as associated with cytomegalovirus. A later analysis lacked HLA typing for the validation cohort, so it scored co-occurrence in that cohort across all 110 or so repertoires. Three of the identified cytomegalovirus-associated TCR beta chains were confirmed in vitro to be specific for cytomegalovirus antigens. Most TCR sequences were observed very rarely across donors, whereas some public TCRs were present in many individuals. The authors suggested that the approach could potentially be generalized to other disease states and immunological phenotypes. The classifier was reported to diagnose cytomegalovirus status with high specificity and sensitivity in both the original cohort and the validation cohort.

The donors were included in the validation cohort of 120 subjects, a group kept apart from the approximately 670-subject first cohort. Of note for this clone: This clone's antigen is unknown. No much larger clonotype is one base removed from it; base qualities were not supplied.

CDR1 and CDR2 were assigned from the germline V gene as MDHEN and SYDVKM. Trimming at the junction amounts to 3 bases on V and 2 bases on J, and the germline ends lie 11 bases apart. The CDR3 holds 14 amino acids from the cysteine to the phenylalanine. Of all the DNA, just the CDR3 is kept, 42 bases in frame from base 1. Library preparation used the immunoSEQ multiplex PCR assay. Concerning the study's data processing: A statistical classification framework was built to diagnose cytomegalovirus status from the catalog of TCR beta chain sequences. TCRdb's version of the immuneACCESS table is confined to in-frame rearrangements and falls short of the full clone set. An unresolved V gene accounts for under half of the shortfall where checked; the remainder is of unknown origin. V and J calls and clone size are copied from that table; D and trimming were computed from the DNA. This sample comprises approximately 190,000 clones, more than 75% of them detected only once. Clones ranked in the top ten supply over 5.5% of the sample.

The sequencing sample was made of PBMCs. The chain was built from TRBV28 and TRBJ2-7; TRBD1 is a possible D gene, resting on 5 matching bases. The receptor's source is a man aged 18 to 30 in good health and CMV-seropositive. The encoded CDR3 is CASSFPAGPYEQYF. The DNA sequence is given as TGTGCCAGCAGTTTCCCGGCAGGGCCCTACGAGCAGTACTTC.